The 9 T cell receptor beta chains below were found in one sample sequenced in a study of human T cells and chemical hapten exposure. The time point denotes: patch test 3, about 24 weeks after DPC sensitization. As to treatment: therapeutic diphenylcyclopropenone sensitization with weekly scalp DPC. TCRdb recomputed calls from the RACE reads with MiXCR, one row per CDR3 protein. The sample yields 150,000 to 200,000 distinct CDR3 sequences, about a quarter seen once. The material was whole blood, obtained in connection with sensitization to the hapten diphenylcyclopropenone (DPC). The receptors come from a woman in her late teens or twenties with alopecia areata. Some clones in this sample may be carry-over from other donors' samples.

V gene TRBV12-3 or TRBV12-4 combines with J gene TRBJ1-2, with a tentative D call TRBD1 (5 bases). The CDR3 is 15 residues long. Trimming shortened V by 6 bases and J by 8 bases, and 22 bases separated the two germline ends. This CDR3 reads CASRSMEEGEEGYTF. The CDR3, as DNA: TGTGCCAGCAGATCCATGGAGGAAGGGGAAGAAGGCTACACCTTC.

In this sample, this clonotype turned up a few times. The chain couples TRBV4-2 to TRBJ2-7; perhaps TRBD1 as D (7 bases). The CDR3 totals 16 residues. In germline, CDR1 is LGHNA, CDR2 YNFKEQ. V lost 1 base and J 0 bases, leaving 13 bases between the germline ends. The CDR3 coding sequence is TGTGCCAGCAGCCAAGTAGGAGGGGGCCACTCCTACGAGCAGTACTTC. Translated, it gives CASSQVGGGHSYEQYF.

This clonotype was detected ten times or more. The chain joins TRBV9 to TRBJ1-5; no reliable D call. Germline assignment: CDR1 SGDLS and CDR2 YYNGEE. Between the trimmed V and J ends, which lost 0 bases and 7 bases, there was a span of 8 bases. This CDR3 comprises 13 residues. This CDR3 is CASSVEGFQPQHF. CDR3 DNA sequence: TGTGCCAGCAGCGTAGAAGGGTTCCAGCCCCAGCATTTT.

This clonotype has a handful of counts. The rearrangement uses TRBV7-3 and TRBJ1-6, with 9 bases matching TRBD1. The CDR3 sequence is 17 residues long. Germline CDR1 and CDR2: SGHTA and FQGTGA. V trimming: 1 base; J trimming: 7 bases; junction bases outside the gene matches: 8. CDR3 nucleotide sequence: TGTGCCAGCAGCTTAAAACCACCGACAGGGGGAAATTCACCCCTCCACTTT. It translates to CASSLKPPTGGNSPLHF.

This chain links TRBV15 with TRBJ2-2; D call uncertain. Trimming removed 0 bases at V and 6 bases at J, with 8 bases between. CDR3 length: 14 residues. The V gene's germline CDR1 is LNHNV and CDR2 YYDKDF (reference sequence). CDR3 region: CATSRDKSPGELFF. The CDR3 coding sequence is TGTGCCACCAGCAGAGATAAGAGCCCCGGGGAGCTGTTTTTT.

This clonotype was recorded a few times. The chain employs TRBV6-6 and TRBJ2-2, with D possibly TRBD1 on 6 matching bases. Germline V gives CDR1 MNHNY, CDR2 SVGAGI (reference sequence). V lost 2 bases and J lost 8, with 6 bases in between. The CDR3 totals 12 residues. The CDR3 DNA reads as TGTGCCAGCAGTTACGGGACAGGGGAGCTGTTTTTT. This codes for CASSYGTGELFF.

This chain uses TRBV27 with TRBJ1-4; no definite D call. Germline CDR1 is MNHEY and CDR2 is SMNVEV (reference sequence). The CDR3 is 14 amino acids. Trimming pared 6 bases from V and 4 bases from J, leaving 12 bases between. In nucleotides, the CDR3 is TGTGCCAGCAGCCCCAGCTTTGGTAATGAAAAACTGTTTTTT. Protein sequence: CASSPSFGNEKLFF.

The rearrangement joins TRBV5-1 to TRBJ2-1, with 7 bases that match TRBD2. The germline gives CDR1 SGHRS, CDR2 YFSETQ. The V segment lost 0 bases and the J segment 5 bases; nucleotides outside the gene matches: 2. The CDR3 has 14 amino acids. As DNA, the CDR3 is TGCGCCAGCAGCTTGGTGGGGGGGAACAATGAGCAGTTCTTC. Amino acid sequence: CASSLVGGNNEQFF.

The rearrangement links TRBV20-1 to TRBJ1-2, with D maybe TRBD1 (5 bases). This CDR3 has 12 residues. The V and J ends lost 4 bases and 7 bases respectively, with 13 bases between them. The germline V gene encodes CDR1 DFQATT and CDR2 SNEGSKA (reference sequence). CDR3 DNA: TGCAGTGCTACTCGGCAGGGACGTGGCTACACCTTC. This gives the protein CSATRQGRGYTF.